These 20 T cell receptor beta chains were all obtained from the same sample, sequenced in a study of T cells in Graves' hyperthyroidism and ophthalmopathy. Amplification of TCR beta CDR3 regions used RNA as the template. First-round RT-PCR of the TCR CDR3 relied on the HTBI primer set. TCRdb reanalysed the multiplex PCR reads using MiXCR and keeps one entry per CDR3 protein. The sample consists of some 720,000 distinct CDR3 sequences, about 15% of them appearing once. Material: blood. The receptors were gathered from a man between 18 and 29 years old with Graves' hyperthyroidism.

This clonotype has more than one count but fewer than ten. The chain has TRBV7-3 and TRBJ2-6; 9 positions match TRBD2. The CDR3 runs 20 residues. V lost 2 bases and J lost 0; bases outside the gene matches: 11. Germline V lookup: CDR1 SGHTA, CDR2 FQGTGA. CDR3 sequence reads: CASSLFPTSGFSSGANVLTF. The CDR3 region has the DNA TGTGCCAGCAGCTTATTCCCTACTAGCGGGTTCTCCTCTGGGGCCAACGTCCTGACTTTC.

There are many counts of this clonotype. The chain uses TRBV7-2 and TRBJ2-1; TRBD2 matches 8 bases. The CDR3 consists of 15 residues. V trimming: 3 bases; J trimming: 1 base; junction bases outside the gene matches: 2. Looked up from germline, CDR1 is SGHTA and CDR2 is FQGNSA. CDR3 coding DNA: TGTGCCAGCAGCTTTGGCGGGAGGTCCTACAATGAGCAGTTCTTC. Protein sequence: CASSFGGRSYNEQFF.

This clonotype was seen many times. The chain employs TRBV28 and TRBJ2-7, with 8 bases aligning to TRBD2. Per the germline V gene, CDR1 is MDHEN and CDR2 is SYDVKM. The CDR3 spans 17 residues. V lost 7 bases to trimming and J lost 0 bases; unmatched junction nucleotides: 14. CDR3 protein: CASIHQYGGRSSYEQYF. The DNA of the CDR3 is TGTGCCAGCATTCATCAGTATGGCGGGAGGAGCTCCTACGAGCAGTACTTC. The whole variable domain, filled in from reference TRBV28 and TRBJ2-7, reads DVKVTQSSRYLVKRTGEKVFLECVQDMDHENMFWYRQDPGLGLRLIYFSYDVKMKEKGDIPEGYSVSREKKERFSLILESASTNQTSMYLCASIHQYGGRSSYEQYFGPGTRLTVT.

In its sample, this clonotype was seen many times. The chain recombines TRBV12-3 or TRBV12-4 with TRBJ1-2, with D possibly matching TRBD1 (6 bases). The ends were cut back, 7 bases at V and 8 bases at J, with 17 bases in the middle. The CDR3 covers 13 residues. The CDR3, as DNA: TGTGCCAGCACCTTAGGGGGTGTCGGGGGCTACACCTTC. It specifies CASTLGGVGGYTF.

This clonotype was seen at least ten times. The chain links TRBV28 to TRBJ1-1, with D possibly TRBD1 on 6 matching bases. From germline, CDR1 is MDHEN and CDR2 SYDVKM. Trimming pared 6 bases from V and 6 bases from J, leaving 17 bases between. The CDR3 runs to 14 residues. CDR3 coding DNA: TGTGCCAGCAGCCGAGGAGGGGGTATTCCTGAAGCTTTCTTT. It encodes CASSRGGGIPEAFF. Looking up the rest from reference TRBV28 and TRBJ1-1 gives the full variable domain: DVKVTQSSRYLVKRTGEKVFLECVQDMDHENMFWYRQDPGLGLRLIYFSYDVKMKEKGDIPEGYSVSREKKERFSLILESASTNQTSMYLCASSRGGGIPEAFFGQGTRLTVV.

This clonotype has a count of ten or more. The chain couples TRBV11-3 to TRBJ1-2; 7 bases line up with TRBD1. V trimming: 5 bases; J trimming: 4 bases; junction bases outside the gene matches: 4. The CDR3 covers 13 residues. From germline, CDR1 is SGHNT and CDR2 YENEEA. The CDR3 protein is CASSLGQIYGYTF. In nucleotides, the CDR3 is TGTGCCAGCAGCCTGGGACAGATCTATGGCTACACCTTC.

In the case of this clonotype: A much larger clone differs by one base, so this may be a read error. The chain couples TRBV7-9 to TRBJ2-1, with D perhaps assigned TRBD1 or TRBD2 (6 bases each). Per germline, CDR1 SEHNR and CDR2 FQNEAQ (reference sequence). The CDR3 runs to 17 residues. CDR3 DNA: TGTGCCAGCAGCTCACAACTAGCTCCAGGGGTAGGGAATGAGCAGCTCTTC. Protein: CASSSQLAPGVGNEQLF.

The genes are TRBV11-1 and TRBJ2-2; no clear D gene. The CDR3 sequence is 14 residues long. Trimming removed 5 bases at V and 7 bases at J, with 14 bases between. Germline CDR1 reads SGHAT; CDR2 reads FQDESV (reference sequence). CDR3 sequence (DNA): TGTGCCAGCAGCCCCCCTCGAGAAATCGGGGAGCTGTTTTTT. It codes for CASSPPREIGELFF.

This clonotype was counted a few times. The V and J genes are TRBV20-1 and TRBJ2-1; TRBD2 matches 8 bases. Germline CDR1 DFQATT, CDR2 SNEGSKA (reference sequence). The CDR3 covers 14 residues. Trimming took 6 bases from V and 1 from J; bases not matched to a gene: 5. CDR3 sequence reads: CSAPKRESYNEQFF. CDR3 bases: TGCAGTGCCCCCAAGCGGGAGTCCTACAATGAGCAGTTCTTC.

V usage is TRBV5-6 and J usage is TRBJ1-6; no clear D. V dropped 4 bases and J dropped 9 bases, with 8 bases sitting between them. The germline V gene encodes CDR1 SGHDT and CDR2 YYEEEE. This CDR3 comprises 12 residues. Here the CDR3 reads CASSTGSSPLHF. The CDR3, as DNA: TGTGCCAGCAGCACGGGGAGTTCACCCCTCCACTTT.

J is TRBJ2-7 and V is TRBV10-3, with 13 positions matching TRBD2. Losses at the gene ends were 3 bases for V and 0 bases for J; bases not matched to a gene: 2. The CDR3 runs to 16 residues. CDR1 and CDR2 from the germline V gene are ENHRY and SYGVKD. In DNA form, the CDR3 reads TGTGCCATCAGTGAAGGACTAGCGGGAGTCTCCTACGAGCAGTACTTC. It translates to CAISEGLAGVSYEQYF.

V is TRBV4-1 and J is TRBJ2-1, with 8 bases aligning to TRBD2. CDR3 length: 17 residues. The trim removed 2 bases at V and 7 bases at J, leaving 13 bases unmatched. Germline assignment: CDR1 MGHRA and CDR2 YSYEKL. The CDR3 DNA sequence: TGCGCCAGCAGCCAACCAACAGGAGCGGGAGTGAGGAATGAGCAGTTCTTC. Residues: CASSQPTGAGVRNEQFF.

The chain joins TRBV7-2 to TRBJ1-2, with TRBD1 as a possible D gene (5 bases). This CDR3 has 13 residues. Trimming cost V 5 bases and J 7 bases, with 14 bases left between them. CDR1 and CDR2 (germline): SGHTA, FQGNSA. In DNA, the CDR3 is TGTGCCAGCAGCCCGAGGTCCGGGGCTGGCTACACCTTC. It translates to CASSPRSGAGYTF.

This clonotype has at least ten counts. This rearrangement joins TRBV6-1 to TRBJ2-7; possibly TRBD1 or TRBD2 for D (6 bases each). The CDR3 totals 14 residues. V lost 2 bases to trimming and J lost 5 bases, with 13 bases between them. CDR1 is MNHNS and CDR2 is SASEGT in the germline V gene. Here the CDR3 DNA reads TGTGCCAGCAGTGAAAGGGGGGAGGTAGACGAGCAGTACTTC. The encoded protein is CASSERGEVDEQYF.

This clonotype was recorded a few times. This rearrangement joins TRBV11-2 to TRBJ2-7; 11 bases are a match to TRBD1. The germline gives CDR1 SGHAT, CDR2 FQNNGV. The CDR3 consists of 16 residues. V was pared by 0 bases and J by 4 bases, with 5 bases of the junction left unmatched. CDR3 sequence (DNA): TGTGCCAGCAGCTTAGAACCCCGGGACAGGGGGTACGAGCAGTACTTC. Its translation: CASSLEPRDRGYEQYF.

This clonotype was observed once. Sequence at one end of the junction differs from germline and may be a read error. V gene TRBV6-1 combines with J gene TRBJ2-1; tentatively, D is TRBD2 (5 bases). Germline V CDR1 and CDR2: MNHNS, SASEGT. There are 12 residues in the CDR3. CDR3 sequence: CVSRGWENEQFF. The CDR3 DNA reads TGTGTCAGCAGAGGTTGGGAGAATGAGCAGTTCTTC.

This clonotype was detected many times. The DNA of the CDR3 is TGTGCCAGCTCACCACAGGGGAGTGAAAAACTGTTTTTT. Translated, it gives CASSPQGSEKLFF. V gene TRBV18 combines with J gene TRBJ1-4, with a possible D match to TRBD1 (5 bases). The CDR3 is made up of 13 amino acids. CDR1 KGHSH and CDR2 LQKENI come from the germline V gene. Trimming took 1 base from V and 7 from J, leaving 7 bases between them.

The table lists this clonotype with many counts. The chain has TRBV18 and TRBJ1-1; D unclear. The CDR3 runs to 11 residues. Trimming took 4 bases from V and 7 from J, leaving 7 bases between them. Germline assignment: CDR1 KGHSH and CDR2 LQKENI. The CDR3 nucleotides read TGTGCCAGCTCACAACTCCGTGAAGCTTTCTTT. Encoded protein: CASSQLREAFF. Looking up the rest from reference TRBV18 and TRBJ1-1 gives the full variable domain: NAGVMQNPRHLVRRRGQEARLRCSPMKGHSHVYWYRQLPEEGLKFMVYLQKENIIDESGMPKERFSAEFPKEGPSILRIQQVVRGDSAAYFCASSQLREAFFGQGTRLTVV.

This clonotype was observed many times. CDR3 residues: CATSPRGHEQFF. The CDR3 DNA is TGTGCCACCAGCCCACGGGGGCATGAGCAGTTCTTC. The rearrangement joins TRBV15 to TRBJ2-1; D may be TRBD1 or TRBD2 (6 bases each). The CDR3 has 12 residues. V lost 5 bases, J lost 8 bases, and 10 bases lay in between. Germline V gene lookup returns CDR1 LNHNV and CDR2 YYDKDF (reference sequence).

This clonotype was detected many times. This chain uses TRBV7-9 with TRBJ1-2, with D hard to call. There are 14 residues in the CDR3. Germline V lookup: CDR1 SEHNR, CDR2 FQNEAQ (reference sequence). V lost 5 bases, J lost 6 bases, and 16 bases lay in between. CDR3 nucleotides: TGTGCCAGCAGCGCCGGACCGTGGGGTGATGGCTACACCTTC. Protein sequence: CASSAGPWGDGYTF.